What follows are 4 T cell receptor beta chains derived from one specimen sequenced in a study of cytomegalovirus exposure and HLA in healthy donors. A multiplex PCR was run with 60 Vbeta primers and 13 Jbeta primers. TCRdb keeps only in-frame clones here, not all; method: immunoSEQ multiplex PCR. Here the sample spans approximately 180,000 clones, 79% being singletons. Input material: PBMCs. The receptor source for this set is a woman in her 50s in good health and CMV-seronegative.

This chain uses TRBV7-2 with TRBJ2-1; D may be TRBD2 (6 bases). Germline CDR1 and CDR2: SGHTA and FQGNSA. The CDR3 is made up of 16 amino acids. The V and J ends lost 0 bases and 0 bases respectively, with 9 bases between them. The CDR3 loop reads CASSLASGASYNEQFF. For the CDR3, the DNA is TGTGCCAGCAGCTTAGCTAGCGGAGCCTCCTACAATGAGCAGTTCTTC.

This chain links TRBV29-1 with TRBJ2-7; the match to TRBD1 covers 8 bases. After removal of 1 base from V and 3 bases from J, the junction contained 8 bases not matched to a gene. The CDR3 is 15 amino acids. Germline V gene data show CDR1 as SQVTM and CDR2 as ANQGSEA. The CDR3 sequence is CSVEGYRGRDYEQYF. The DNA of the CDR3 is TGCAGCGTTGAAGGATACAGGGGGAGAGACTACGAGCAGTACTTC.

Of note for this clone: Other DNA sequences in the sample encode the same CDR3. The rearrangement uses TRBV19 and TRBJ1-1; D gene ambiguous. CDR1 and CDR2 from the germline V gene are LNHDA and SQIVND (reference sequence). Trimming left V 2 bases short and J 1 base short, with 5 bases between. There are 13 residues in the CDR3. The CDR3 sequence: CASSILGNTEAFF. In DNA, the CDR3 is TGTGCCAGTAGTATACTAGGGAACACTGAAGCTTTCTTT.

This clone has just one count. The CDR3 spells CASSARYGSGSLSYNEQFF. The DNA of the CDR3 is TGCGCCAGCAGCGCCCGCTATGGGAGCGGGAGTTTATCCTACAATGAGCAGTTCTTC. The chain recombines TRBV4-3 with TRBJ2-1, with TRBD2 matching over 8 bases. Germline assignment: CDR1 LGHNA and CDR2 YSLEER. The CDR3 length is 19 residues. The ends lost 5 bases at V and 1 base at J; junction bases unmatched: 16.